These T cell receptor beta chains were read from a single sample in a study of cytomegalovirus exposure and HLA in healthy donors. Here immunoSEQ multiplex PCR was the method, and the copy in TCRdb shows in-frame clones only, minus some. The sample lists about 140,000 clones; around 57% were seen once. The specimen was PBMCs. The receptors shown here come from a male donor in good health and CMV-seronegative. Both conserved end residues are part of each CDR3. The order of the fields is clone size, D gene, J gene, V gene, CDR3 DNA, CDR3 protein. The D gene is left open where the match is weak. Clone size, where shown, is once, few, many, or a class for clones that have expanded.

few,NA,TRBJ1-1,TRBV10-3,TGTGCCATCAGCCTCGACAGAAACACTGAAGCTTTCTTT,CAISLDRNTEAFF
few,NA,TRBJ2-5,TRBV7-9,TGTGCCAGCAGCTTAGCGTCGGGGGAGCAAGAGACCCAGTACTTC,CASSLASGEQETQYF
few,TRBD1,TRBJ2-4,TRBV19,TGTGCCAGTAGTAAACCGGGACAGGAGATTCAGTACTTC,CASSKPGQEIQYF
NA,TRBD1,TRBJ2-5,TRBV19,TGTGCCGCCGGGACAGGGGTAGAGACCCAGTACTTC,CAAGTGVETQYF
NA,TRBD2,TRBJ2-5,TRBV5-4,TGTGCCAGCAGCTTGCAGGCGGGGGGGACCCAGTACTTC,CASSLQAGGTQYF
NA,TRBD1,TRBJ2-1,TRBV25-1,TGTGCCAGCAGTGCGAACAGGGGTATGTACAATGAGCAGTTCTTC,CASSANRGMYNEQFF
few,NA,TRBJ2-5,TRBV7-8,TGTGCCAGCAGCCGACAAGAAGGGGGGGCGACCCAGTACTTC,CASSRQEGGATQYF
NA,NA,TRBJ2-1,TRBV2,TGTGCCAGCAGACGTGAGGTGGGTAATGAGCAGTTCTTC,CASRREVGNEQFF
once,NA,TRBJ1-2,TRBV18,TGTGCCAGCTCACCTAATCAGGGCCAGGGCTACACCTTC,CASSPNQGQGYTF
once,TRBD2,TRBJ2-5,TRBV6-1,TGTGCCAGCAGTGAAGAGTGGAGACTAGCGGGGGGTTTCCAAGAGACCCAGTACTTC,CASSEEWRLAGGFQETQYF
NA,TRBD1,TRBJ2-7,TRBV7-2,TGTGCCAGCAGCTTGGGACAGGTTACGGCCATGCAGTACTTC,CASSLGQVTAMQYF
NA,TRBD1,TRBJ1-1,TRBV5-1,TGCGCCAGCAGCTTGGGCCGGGACAGGGAAGCTTTCTTT,CASSLGRDREAFF
NA,NA,TRBJ1-4,TRBV28,TGTGCCAGCAGCCCTAACGACAAGAAGAATGAAAAACTGTTTTTT,CASSPNDKKNEKLFF
few,NA,TRBJ1-1,TRBV30,TGTGCCTGGAAAGTGCCAGGGGTGAACACTGAAGCTTTCTTT,CAWKVPGVNTEAFF
NA,NA,TRBJ1-6,TRBV9,TGTGCCAGCAGCGTGACAGGCCCCAATTCACCCCTCCACTTT,CASSVTGPNSPLHF
NA,TRBD1,TRBJ1-6,TRBV9,TGTGCCAGCAGCGTAGGACAGGGCCAATCACCCCTCCACTTT,CASSVGQGQSPLHF
NA,TRBD1,TRBJ2-7,TRBV28,TGTGCCAGCAGTTTAGGGACAGGGGGCTTCCGTTCCTACGAGCAGTACTTC,CASSLGTGGFRSYEQYF
NA,NA,TRBJ1-2,TRBV10-2,TGCGCCAGCAGTGAGCACCTTCCCGCCCGACAGGCCAACTATGGCTACACCTTC,CASSEHLPARQANYGYTF
NA,NA,TRBJ1-4,TRBV2,TGTGCCAGCAGTCTCCAGGGTGCAACTAATGAAAAACTGTTTTTT,CASSLQGATNEKLFF
NA,NA,TRBJ2-7,TRBV4-1,TGCGCCAGCAGCCCCCGACTAGTAGCCTCCGAGCAGTACTTC,CASSPRLVASEQYF
NA,TRBD1,TRBJ2-2,TRBV2,TGTGCCAGCAGTGGGGGGACAGCGAACACCGGGGAGCTGTTTTTT,CASSGGTANTGELFF
NA,TRBD1,TRBJ1-6,TRBV13,TGTGCCAGCAGCTCTCATACGCAGGGGGTATCCTATAATTCACCCCTCCACTTT,CASSSHTQGVSYNSPLHF
few,TRBD1,TRBJ1-1,TRBV5-1,TGCGCCAGCAGCTTGGGAGGGACAGGGGCTAACACTGAAGCTTTCTTT,CASSLGGTGANTEAFF
NA,NA,TRBJ2-5,TRBV19,TGTGCCAGTAGTCTCTCGACAGATAAAGACCAAGAGACCCAGTACTTC,CASSLSTDKDQETQYF
NA,NA,TRBJ1-5,TRBV28,TGTGCCAGCAGCATAGGGGTCAATCAGCCCCAGCATTTT,CASSIGVNQPQHF
few,TRBD2,TRBJ2-1,TRBV7-2,TGTGCCAGCAGCCAAGGACTAGCGGGGGGGCTCGAGCAGTTCTTC,CASSQGLAGGLEQFF
few,TRBD2,TRBJ2-3,TRBV5-1,TGCGCCAGCAGCTTGTTGTCTAGCGGGAACACAGATACGCAGTATTTT,CASSLLSSGNTDTQYF
NA,NA,TRBJ1-5,TRBV6-1,TGTGCCAGCAGTCGATACAGGGAGAGCAATCAGCCCCAGCATTTT,CASSRYRESNQPQHF
NA,NA,TRBJ2-2,TRBV5-1,TGCGCCAGCAACGATGCAGGGGCAACGAACACCGGGGAGCTGTTTTTT,CASNDAGATNTGELFF
NA,NA,TRBJ2-2,TRBV7-3,TGTGCCAGCAGCTTTCAGGGAACAAACGCCGGGGAGCTGTTTTTT,CASSFQGTNAGELFF
NA,TRBD1,TRBJ1-5,TRBV7-9,TGTTCCAGCAGCAGGGACAGGGGCAGCAATCAGCCCCAGCATTTT,CSSSRDRGSNQPQHF
NA,NA,TRBJ1-1,TRBV27,TGTGCCAGCAATAATCGGCGGGGGACGGTGAACACTGAAGCTTTCTTT,CASNNRRGTVNTEAFF
NA,NA,TRBJ1-1,TRBV20-1,TGCAGTGCTAGGCGAAACACTGAAGCTTTCTTT,CSARRNTEAFF
NA,TRBD1,TRBJ1-2,TRBV5-1,TGCGCCAGCAGCTCACCGGACAGGGGGAGTAAACATGGCTACACCTTC,CASSSPDRGSKHGYTF
NA,TRBD1,TRBJ1-4,TRBV29-1,TGCAGCGTTGAATCCCCAGGGGGAAGAGGTGAAAAACTGTTTTTT,CSVESPGGRGEKLFF
once,TRBD1,TRBJ2-1,TRBV9,TGTGCCAGCAGCGGAGTCGGGACAGGGGGCCACAATGAGCAGTTCTTC,CASSGVGTGGHNEQFF
NA,NA,TRBJ2-5,TRBV7-3,TGTGCCAGCAGCTTAGGCCACGGGGAGACCCAGTACTTC,CASSLGHGETQYF
once,TRBD2,TRBJ2-1,TRBV5-4,TGTGCCAGCAGTAAGACTAGCGGGGGGGCAAATGAGCAGTTCTTC,CASSKTSGGANEQFF
medium-sized,NA,TRBJ1-1,TRBV7-2,TGTGCCAGCAGCTTAGGTGCAGGAAGGACTGAAGCTTTCTTT,CASSLGAGRTEAFF
NA,NA,TRBJ2-7,TRBV29-1,TGCAGCAGAGAGGTCTACGAGCAGTACTTC,CSREVYEQYF
NA,NA,TRBJ1-4,TRBV2,TGTGCCAGCAGGTTCAGGCAGGGTGGCGAAAAACTGTTTTTT,CASRFRQGGEKLFF
few,NA,TRBJ1-1,TRBV29-1,TGCAGCGTCAACTCTATTGAAGCTTTCTTT,CSVNSIEAFF
NA,NA,TRBJ2-5,TRBV2,TGTGCCAGTAAAACAGATACAGAGACCCAGTACTTC,CASKTDTETQYF
NA,NA,TRBJ1-6,TRBV27,TGTGCCAGCAGTTTTAGCTCCTATAATTCACCCCTCCACTTT,CASSFSSYNSPLHF
NA,NA,TRBJ2-2,TRBV7-8,TGTGCCAGCAGCTTAGTCAGGGCCGGGGAGCTGTTTTTT,CASSLVRAGELFF
NA,TRBD2,TRBJ2-1,TRBV20-1,TGCAGTGCCAGGACTAGCAATGAGCAGTTCTTC,CSARTSNEQFF
NA,NA,TRBJ2-4,TRBV7-8,TGTGCCAGCGGGAGAAATAAAAACATTCAGTACTTC,CASGRNKNIQYF
NA,TRBD1,TRBJ2-7,TRBV6-5,TGTGCCAGCAGTTACGATCCCCAGGGGGCCTACGAGCAGTACTTC,CASSYDPQGAYEQYF